The 22 T cell receptor beta chains presented below share a single source sample, sequenced in a study of shared clonotypes between healthy human individuals. The method was immunoSEQ multiplex PCR; TCRdb's version includes in-frame clones alone and lacks a portion of them. The table shows 400,000 or so clones, with approximately 97% occurring only once. Sequencing input: memory CD8+ T cells sorted from blood. The subset: CD45RO+ cells pooled with CCR7-negative TemRA cells. Receptors originate from a man aged 25-45 years in good health.

This sequence joins TRBV6-1 and TRBJ1-2, with D possibly being TRBD1 (6 bases). The V gene's germline CDR1 is MNHNS and CDR2 SASEGT. The germline V and J ends were trimmed by 7 bases and 4 bases, with 13 bases remaining between them. The CDR3 has 13 residues. CDR3 coding DNA: TGTGCCAGCAAGTATTTAGGGGGCTATGGCTACACCTTC. This codes for CASKYLGGYGYTF.

The chain couples TRBV5-8 to TRBJ2-3; no clear D. Germline values: CDR1 SGHTS, CDR2 YDEGEE. The CDR3 spans 13 residues. Between the trimmed V and J ends, which lost 1 base and 9 bases, there was a span of 12 bases. CDR3 nucleotides: TGTGCCAGCAGCTTGACAGTTAGTAGCACGCAGTATTTT. This codes for CASSLTVSSTQYF.

The chain is built from TRBV2 and TRBJ2-3; 8 nucleotides align to TRBD2. CDR3 size: 13 residues. In germline, CDR1 is SNHLY, CDR2 FYNNEI. With 7 bases clipped from V and 1 base from J, the junction kept 1 base outside the gene matches. DNA of the CDR3: TGTGCCAGCAAGACTAGCGGCACAGATACGCAGTATTTT. Amino acid sequence: CASKTSGTDTQYF.

J is TRBJ2-6 and V is TRBV4-1; D ambiguous. This CDR3 has 15 amino acids. The V gene lost 5 bases and the J gene lost 0 bases, with 8 bases spanning the gap. Germline V gives CDR1 MGHRA, CDR2 YSYEKL. CDR3 nucleotides: TGCGCCAGCAGCACCCAGAGCTCTGGGGCCAACGTCCTGACTTTC. Translation: CASSTQSSGANVLTF.

V is TRBV21-1 and J is TRBJ2-1; the D call of TRBD1 is as the table states it, not checked on the DNA. TRBV21-1 is a known pseudogene. The CDR3 length is 15 residues. The CDR3 DNA sequence: TGTGCCAGCAGCAAAAAGGGACAGGGGGCAAAGGAGCAGTTCTTC. Protein: CASSKKGQGAKEQFF.

The CDR3 bases are TGTGCCAGCAAACTGGACAGCGCTAACTATGGCTACACCTTC. Amino acids: CASKLDSANYGYTF. The genes are TRBV6-5 and TRBJ1-2; D is perhaps TRBD1 (6 bases). This CDR3 is 14 amino acids long. With 7 bases removed from V and 0 bases from J, the gap between germline ends came to 12 bases. Germline assignment: CDR1 MNHEY and CDR2 SVGAGI.

In regard to this clone: The sample carries other DNA sequences with the same CDR3. This chain connects TRBV7-9 to TRBJ2-2; the D gene is possibly TRBD2 (5 bases). Germline CDR1 SEHNR, CDR2 FQNEAQ (reference sequence). The CDR3 has 14 amino acids. The ends were cut back, 6 bases at V and 8 bases at J, with 16 bases in the middle. The CDR3 DNA sequence: TGTGCCAGCAGTTCAACTAGTTTGCAGGGGGAGCTGTTTTTT. This codes for CASSSTSLQGELFF.

This chain connects TRBV5-1 to TRBJ2-5; the match to TRBD2 covers 11 bases. The germline V gene has CDR1 SGHRS and CDR2 YFSETQ. The V segment lost 1 base and the J segment 5 bases; nucleotides outside the gene matches: 4. The CDR3 totals 15 residues. The CDR3 protein is CASSLTSGSSETQYF. The CDR3 nucleotides are TGCGCCAGCAGCTTGACTAGCGGGAGCTCTGAGACCCAGTACTTC.

The J gene is TRBJ2-7, the V gene TRBV12-5; D is ambiguous. CDR1 and CDR2 (germline): LGHNT, FRNRAP. V was pared by 3 bases and J by 4 bases, with 19 bases between. The CDR3 is 16 amino acids. CDR3 region: CASGFPPAVNTYEQYF. The CDR3, as DNA: TGTGCTAGTGGTTTCCCCCCCGCGGTGAACACTTACGAGCAGTACTTC.

This CDR3 reads CASSIGPRPQHF. The CDR3 coding sequence is TGTGCCAGTAGTATTGGTCCACGGCCCCAGCATTTT. V gene TRBV19 combines with J gene TRBJ1-5; D not resolved. V was shortened by 3 bases and J by 9 bases, with 9 bases between the two germline ends. The CDR3 is 12 amino acids. The germline V gene has CDR1 LNHDA and CDR2 SQIVND (reference sequence).

The chain employs TRBV6-5 and TRBJ2-3, with D perhaps matching TRBD2 (5 bases). The V and J ends lost 2 bases and 8 bases respectively, with 8 bases between them. Germline V gives CDR1 MNHEY, CDR2 SVGAGI. The CDR3 spans 12 residues. Written as DNA, the CDR3 is TGTGCCAGCAGTTACAGTGGAGGTACGCAGTATTTT. It specifies CASSYSGGTQYF.

V usage is TRBV7-8 and J usage is TRBJ1-2, with 7 bases matching TRBD1. V lost 0 bases to trimming and J lost 4 bases; unmatched junction nucleotides: 11. Germline V gives CDR1 SGHVS, CDR2 FQNEAQ. This CDR3 is 17 amino acids long. CDR3 sequence (DNA): TGTGCCAGCAGCTTAGCGCCTCGGGGACAGCGCCCCTATGGCTACACCTTC. Translating it yields CASSLAPRGQRPYGYTF.

This chain joins TRBV6-5 and TRBJ2-4; D possibly corresponds to TRBD1 (6 bases). The V gene's germline CDR1 is MNHEY and CDR2 SVGAGI. CDR3 length: 15 residues. V lost 5 bases and J lost 2, with 13 bases in between. CDR3 in amino acids: CASSLLQGTKNIQYF. The CDR3 region has the DNA TGTGCCAGCAGTCTTCTACAGGGAACCAAAAACATTCAGTACTTC.

The V gene is TRBV7-2, the J gene TRBJ2-3; D call uncertain. There are 16 residues in the CDR3. Germline V gives CDR1 SGHTA, CDR2 FQGNSA. The V end lost 4 bases, the J end lost 4 bases, and 18 bases lay between the germline ends. CDR3 sequence reads: CASSSSATTHSDTQYF. Here the CDR3 DNA reads TGTGCCAGCAGCTCCAGCGCAACTACTCATTCAGATACGCAGTATTTT.

The chain couples TRBV25-1 to TRBJ2-7; the match to TRBD1 covers 8 bases. J was trimmed by 2 bases and V by 2 bases; bases with no gene match: 5. The CDR3 runs to 15 residues. Germline CDR1 MGHDK, CDR2 SYGVNS. The CDR3 region is CASSEEQGDAYEQYF. DNA of the CDR3: TGTGCCAGCAGTGAAGAACAGGGGGATGCCTACGAGCAGTACTTC.

This clone showed up just once. J is TRBJ2-7 and V is TRBV29-1; no clear D. The V and J ends lost 7 bases and 2 bases respectively, with 12 bases between them. Germline values: CDR1 SQVTM, CDR2 ANQGSEA. The CDR3 length is 12 residues. DNA for the CDR3: TGCAGCGCTGCAGTCCCGACCTACGAGCAGTACTTC. Amino acids: CSAAVPTYEQYF.

Worth noting for this clone: At the DNA level, this CDR3 is encoded by other sequences in the same sample as well. The V gene is TRBV28, the J gene TRBJ1-3, with D unresolved. The CDR3 loop spans 13 amino acids. CDR1 is MDHEN, CDR2 SYDVKM, per germline. V was cut by 3 bases and J by 1 base, with 4 bases left in between. The CDR3 coding sequence is TGTGCCAGCAGTTTCTTTTCTGGAAACACCATATATTTT. It encodes CASSFFSGNTIYF.

V usage is TRBV2 and J usage is TRBJ2-5; 11 bases agree with TRBD1. Trimming took 4 bases from V and 1 from J; bases not matched to a gene: 2. Per germline, CDR1 SNHLY and CDR2 FYNNEI. This CDR3 has 15 residues. Here the CDR3 reads CASSVGTGGQETQYF. The CDR3 DNA reads TGTGCCAGCAGTGTAGGGACAGGGGGCCAAGAGACCCAGTACTTC.

This chain uses TRBV11-3 with TRBJ2-3; D possibly uses TRBD1 or TRBD2 (6 bases each). CDR3 length: 16 residues. Per the germline V gene, CDR1 is SGHNT and CDR2 is YENEEA. The V end lost 5 bases, the J end lost 2 bases, and 17 bases lay between the germline ends. This CDR3 reads CASSPRGGTTTDTQYF. The CDR3 DNA reads as TGTGCCAGCAGCCCCCGTGGAGGGACAACCACAGATACGCAGTATTTT.

The chain links TRBV7-9 to TRBJ2-3, with 10 bases aligning to TRBD2. Germline values: CDR1 SEHNR, CDR2 FQNEAQ (reference sequence). The V and J ends lost 5 bases and 8 bases, in that order; junction bases with no gene match: 7. The CDR3 totals 14 residues. The CDR3 DNA sequence: TGTGCCAGCAGCGCGCGGACTAGCGGCGGTACGCAGTATTTT. This sequence encodes CASSARTSGGTQYF.

The sample holds one count of this clone. The CDR3 nucleotides read TGTGCCAGTAGTATGGGGCGCGGATACCAAGAGACCCAGTACTTC. Protein: CASSMGRGYQETQYF. This rearrangement joins TRBV19 to TRBJ2-5, with D possibly matching TRBD1 (5 bases). The CDR3 runs to 15 residues. Looked up from germline, CDR1 is LNHDA and CDR2 is SQIVND (reference sequence). Trimming stripped 3 bases from V and 0 bases from J, with 11 bases between.

The rearrangement joins TRBV28 to TRBJ2-6, with D unclear. The CDR3 is 16 residues long. Germline V gene data show CDR1 as MDHEN and CDR2 as SYDVKM. The ends were cut back, 2 bases at V and 0 bases at J, with 8 bases in the middle. The CDR3 DNA reads TGTGCCAGCAGTTTAAAAGGATACTCTGGGGCCAACGTCCTGACTTTC. Its protein product is CASSLKGYSGANVLTF. Together with reference TRBV28 and TRBJ2-6, the CDR3 gives the full variable domain: DVKVTQSSRYLVKRTGEKVFLECVQDMDHENMFWYRQDPGLGLRLIYFSYDVKMKEKGDIPEGYSVSREKKERFSLILESASTNQTSMYLCASSLKGYSGANVLTFGAGSRLTVL.